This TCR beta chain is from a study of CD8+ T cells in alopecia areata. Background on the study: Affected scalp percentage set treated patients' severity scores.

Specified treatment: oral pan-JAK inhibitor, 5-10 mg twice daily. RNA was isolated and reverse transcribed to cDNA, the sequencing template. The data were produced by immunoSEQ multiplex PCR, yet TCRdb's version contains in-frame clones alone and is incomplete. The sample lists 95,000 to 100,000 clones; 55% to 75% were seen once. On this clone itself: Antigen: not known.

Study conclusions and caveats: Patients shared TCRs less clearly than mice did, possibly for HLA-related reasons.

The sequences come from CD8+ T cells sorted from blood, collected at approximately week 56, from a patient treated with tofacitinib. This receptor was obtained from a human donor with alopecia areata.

CDR3 nucleotide sequence: TGTGCCTGGAGTGTACGGGGGCCTGTGGAATTGTTTTTT. Protein product: CAWSVRGPVELFF. The chain has TRBV30 and TRBJ1-4; a possible D gene is TRBD1 (6 bases). V shed 0 bases and J shed 15 bases, with 17 bases lying between them. Looked up from germline, CDR1 is GTSNPN and CDR2 is SVGIG (reference sequence). CDR3 length: 13 amino acids. The full variable domain, completed using reference TRBV30 and TRBJ1-4, is SQTIHQWPATLVQPVGSPLSLECTVEGTSNPNLYWYRQAAGRGLQLLFYSVGIGQISSEVPQNLSASRPQDRQFILSSKKLLLSDSGFYLCAWSVRGPVELFFGSGTQLSVL.